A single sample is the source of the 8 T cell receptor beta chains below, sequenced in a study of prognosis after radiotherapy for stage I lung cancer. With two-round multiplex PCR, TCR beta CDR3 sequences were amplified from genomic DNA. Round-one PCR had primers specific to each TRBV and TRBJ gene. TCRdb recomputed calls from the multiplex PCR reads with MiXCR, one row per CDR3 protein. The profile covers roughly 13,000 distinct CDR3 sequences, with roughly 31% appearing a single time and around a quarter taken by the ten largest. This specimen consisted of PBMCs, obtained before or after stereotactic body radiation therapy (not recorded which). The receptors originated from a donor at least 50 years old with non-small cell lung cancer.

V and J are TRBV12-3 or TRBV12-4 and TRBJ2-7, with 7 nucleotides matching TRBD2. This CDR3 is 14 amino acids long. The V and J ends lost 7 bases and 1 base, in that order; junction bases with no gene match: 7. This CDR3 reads CASTSGTKSYEQYF. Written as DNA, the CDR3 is TGTGCCAGCACCTCCGGGACTAAATCCTACGAGCAGTACTTC.

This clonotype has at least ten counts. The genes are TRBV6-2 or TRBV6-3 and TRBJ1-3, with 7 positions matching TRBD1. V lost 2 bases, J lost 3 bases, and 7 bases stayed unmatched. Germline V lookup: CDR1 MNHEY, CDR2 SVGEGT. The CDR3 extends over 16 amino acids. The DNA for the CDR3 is TGTGCCAGCAGTTACGGGACAGACCGGAATGGAAACACCATATATTTT. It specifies CASSYGTDRNGNTIYF.

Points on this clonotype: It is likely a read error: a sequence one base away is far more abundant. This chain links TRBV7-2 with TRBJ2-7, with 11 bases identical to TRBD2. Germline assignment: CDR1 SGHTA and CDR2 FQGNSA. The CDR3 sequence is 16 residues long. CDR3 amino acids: CASILVALAGGYEQYF. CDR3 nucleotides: TGTGCCAGCATCTTAGTAGCTCTAGCGGGGGGCTACGAGCAGTACTTC.

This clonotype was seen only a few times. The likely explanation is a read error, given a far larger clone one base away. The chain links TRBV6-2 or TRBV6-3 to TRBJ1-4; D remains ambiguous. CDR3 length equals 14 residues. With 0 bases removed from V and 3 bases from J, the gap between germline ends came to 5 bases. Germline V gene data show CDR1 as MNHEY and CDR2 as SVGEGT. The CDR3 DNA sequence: TGTGCCAGCAGTTACTCGACGCCTAATGAAAAACTGTTTTTT. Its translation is CASSYSTPNEKLFF.

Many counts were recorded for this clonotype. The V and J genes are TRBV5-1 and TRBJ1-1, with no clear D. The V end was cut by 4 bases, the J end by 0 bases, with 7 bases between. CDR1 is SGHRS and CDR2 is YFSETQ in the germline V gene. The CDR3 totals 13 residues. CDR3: CASSVGMNTEAFF. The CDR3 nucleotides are TGCGCCAGCAGCGTCGGTATGAACACTGAAGCTTTCTTT.

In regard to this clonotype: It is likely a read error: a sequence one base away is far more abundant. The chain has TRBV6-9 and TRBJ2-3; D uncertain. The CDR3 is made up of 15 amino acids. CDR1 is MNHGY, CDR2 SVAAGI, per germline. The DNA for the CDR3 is TGTGCCAGCAGTTACGCTGGCCTAGACACAGATGCGCAGTATTTT. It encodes CASSYAGLDTDAQYF.

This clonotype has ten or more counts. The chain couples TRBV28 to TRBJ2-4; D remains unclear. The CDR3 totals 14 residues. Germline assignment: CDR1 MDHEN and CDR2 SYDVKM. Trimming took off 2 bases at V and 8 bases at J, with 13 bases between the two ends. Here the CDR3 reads CASSLSPREDIQYF. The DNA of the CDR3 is TGTGCCAGCAGTTTAAGTCCCCGCGAAGACATTCAGTACTTC.

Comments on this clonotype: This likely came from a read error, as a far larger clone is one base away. This CDR3 is CASSYPTETCRDKYSNQPQHF. The CDR3 region has the DNA TGTGCCAGCAGTTACCCTACCGAAACGTGCAGGGACAAGTATAGCAATCAGCCCCAGCATTTT. V is TRBV6-4 and J is TRBJ1-5; tentative D call: TRBD1 (6 bases). This CDR3 region has 21 residues. Germline CDR1 reads MRHNA; CDR2 reads SNTAGT. V was clipped by 5 bases and J by 0 bases, with 29 bases between them.